This T cell receptor (beta chain) stems from a study of PD-1 blockade in classical Hodgkin lymphoma. General study results and limits: Reported findings placed baseline TCR diversity lower in newly diagnosed patients (compared with healthy donors). Patients with a complete response exhibited baseline diversity comparable to newly diagnosed patients. Some patients began nivolumab under 1 year after ASCT. These patients were excluded from later analyses.

A word on this clone: Its antigen is undetermined.

After autologous stem cell transplantation all patients relapsed, and prior brentuximab vedotin exposure differed between cohorts. Per germline, CDR1 SGHNT and CDR2 YYREEE (reference sequence). Trimming removed 4 bases from V and 4 bases from J; junction bases left unmatched: 5. The CDR3 has 14 residues. Method: immunoSEQ multiplex PCR; TCRdb's copy keeps in-frame clones and lacks some. The data contain approximately 24,000 clones, around 82% of them seen just once; the ten biggest clones take up more than 9%. This specimen consisted of peripheral blood mononuclear cells (PBMCs), obtained before the second cycle of nivolumab. The rearrangement uses TRBV5-4 and TRBJ2-7, with 10 bases identical to TRBD2. This TCR came from a human donor with classical Hodgkin lymphoma. The CDR3 is CASSPGTSEYEQYF. CDR3 nucleotides: TGTGCCAGCAGCCCCGGGACTAGCGAGTACGAGCAGTACTTC. Variable domain in full (rest from reference TRBV5-4 and TRBJ2-7): ETGVTQSPTHLIKTRGQQVTLRCSSQSGHNTVSWYQQALGQGPQFIFQYYREEENGRGNFPPRFSGLQFPNYSSELNVNALELDDSALYLCASSPGTSEYEQYFGPGTRLTVT.